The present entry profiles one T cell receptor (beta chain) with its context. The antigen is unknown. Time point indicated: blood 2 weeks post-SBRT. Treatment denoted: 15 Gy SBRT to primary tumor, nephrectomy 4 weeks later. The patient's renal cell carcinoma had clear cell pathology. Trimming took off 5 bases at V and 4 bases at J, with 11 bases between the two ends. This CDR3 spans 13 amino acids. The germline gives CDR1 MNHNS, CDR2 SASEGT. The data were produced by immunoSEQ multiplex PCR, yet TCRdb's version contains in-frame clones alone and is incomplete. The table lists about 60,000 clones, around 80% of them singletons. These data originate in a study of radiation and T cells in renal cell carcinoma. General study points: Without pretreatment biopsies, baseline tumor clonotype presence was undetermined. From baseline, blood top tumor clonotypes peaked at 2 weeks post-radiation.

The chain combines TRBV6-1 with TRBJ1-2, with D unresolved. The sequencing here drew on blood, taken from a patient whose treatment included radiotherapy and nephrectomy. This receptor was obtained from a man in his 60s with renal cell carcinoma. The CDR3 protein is CASSPGVSYGYTF. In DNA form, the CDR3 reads TGTGCCAGCAGTCCAGGTGTGTCCTATGGCTACACCTTC.